These T cell receptor beta chains were read from a single sample in a study of CD8 T cells in ankylosing spondylitis. One entry per CDR3 protein results from TCRdb running MiXCR on the 5' RACE reads. Among 200,000 to 300,000 distinct CDR3 sequences, approximately 7.6% were seen once, and the ten largest hold about 5%. The sample comprised blood, either unsorted or a sorted T cell fraction (not recorded which). These receptors were taken from a female donor with ankylosing spondylitis or in good health (not recorded which). Each CDR3 is given with its conserved first and last residue. D genes are given only for firm matches. Only some rows state a clone size, as once, few, many or a class for expanded clones.

TRBV20-1	NA	many	TRBJ2-7	CSAPKGTLEQYF	TGCAGTGCCCCGAAGGGCACCTTAGAGCAGTACTTC
TRBV7-3	NA	NA	TRBJ2-5	CASSLTGTRWETQYF	TGTGCCAGCAGCTTAACCGGAACTAGGTGGGAGACCCAGTACTTC
TRBV7-2	TRBD1	many	TRBJ2-2	CASSSPGQGNTGELFF	TGTGCCAGCAGCAGTCCGGGACAGGGAAACACCGGGGAGCTGTTTTTT
TRBV12-3/TRBV12-4	NA	many	TRBJ1-5	CASSASNQPQHF	TGTGCCAGCAGTGCGAGTAATCAGCCCCAGCATTTT
TRBV10-3	TRBD2	many	TRBJ2-5	CAIRGGETQYF	TGTGCCATCAGGGGGGGGGAGACCCAGTACTTC
TRBV11-2	NA	many	TRBJ2-5	CASSEGWQQETQYF	TGTGCCAGCAGCGAAGGATGGCAGCAAGAGACCCAGTACTTC
TRBV7-9	NA	few	TRBJ2-2	CASSSRTGYTGELFF	TGTGCCAGCAGCTCACGGACGGGATACACCGGGGAGCTGTTTTTT
TRBV6-2/TRBV6-3	NA	many	TRBJ2-7	CASSNPRGGAYEQYF	TGTGCCAGCAGTAACCCCCGCGGAGGAGCCTACGAGCAGTACTTC
TRBV7-2	TRBD1	many	TRBJ1-2	CASSAQTGVYGYTF	TGTGCCAGCAGCGCCCAGACAGGGGTCTATGGCTACACCTTC
TRBV24-1	NA	many	TRBJ2-1	CATSDLGQGPKVPFF	TGTGCCACCAGTGATTTGGGCCAAGGCCCAAAGGTTCCGTTCTTC
TRBV4-3	TRBD1	many	TRBJ2-7	CASSLGAGGLYEQYF	TGCGCCAGCAGCCTGGGGGCAGGGGGTCTCTACGAGCAGTACTTC
TRBV11-3	TRBD1	many	TRBJ2-2	CASSPRVTGTVGTGELFF	TGTGCCAGCAGCCCTCGGGTGACCGGGACAGTTGGGACCGGGGAGCTGTTTTTT
TRBV27	TRBD2	many	TRBJ2-5	CASRPELGREGTQYF	TGTGCCAGCAGACCAGAGTTGGGCAGGGAGGGGACCCAGTACTTC
TRBV7-2	NA	many	TRBJ1-1	CASSPTGGNTEAFF	TGTGCCAGCAGTCCGACGGGGGGGAACACTGAAGCTTTCTTT
TRBV7-2	NA	few	TRBJ2-5	CASSLGGRTQETQYF	TGTGCCAGCAGCTTAGGTGGACGGACACAAGAGACCCAGTACTTC
TRBV4-3	NA	few	TRBJ2-5	CASSQTRQRSGGRETQYF	TGCGCCAGCAGCCAAACGCGACAGAGGAGTGGGGGTCGGGAGACCCAGTACTTC
TRBV27	NA	NA	TRBJ1-2	CASSAGYDYTF	TGTGCCAGCAGTGCGGGCTATGACTACACCTTC
TRBV5-6	NA	many	TRBJ2-4	CASSPGVLAKNIQYF	TGTGCCAGCAGCCCCGGGGTGCTTGCCAAAAACATTCAGTACTTC
TRBV18	TRBD2	many	TRBJ2-1	CASSPTSGKTNEQFF	TGTGCCAGCTCACCGACTAGCGGGAAGACGAATGAGCAGTTCTTC
TRBV10-3	TRBD2	many	TRBJ2-2	CAINGGGGPGTRTGELFF	TGTGCCATCAACGGAGGGGGTGGTCCCGGGACTAGGACCGGGGAGCTGTTTTTT
TRBV24-1	TRBD2	many	TRBJ2-1	CATSDGGLADNEQFF	TGTGCCACCAGTGATGGTGGACTAGCGGATAATGAGCAGTTCTTC
TRBV20-1	NA	many	TRBJ2-5	CCARDYPERRGGGTQYF	TGCTGTGCTAGAGATTACCCGGAGAGAAGGGGAGGGGGGACCCAGTACTTC
TRBV19	NA	NA	TRBJ2-2	CASSIDQGELFF	TGTGCCAGTAGTATAGATCAGGGGGAGCTGTTTTTT
TRBV28	NA	many	TRBJ1-5	CASSDPGPRGNQPQHF	TGTGCCAGCAGTGACCCCGGGCCAAGGGGCAATCAGCCCCAGCATTTT
TRBV5-5	NA	many	TRBJ2-1	CASSPSRVQGNEQFF	TGTGCCAGCAGCCCAAGTAGAGTACAGGGCAATGAGCAGTTCTTC
TRBV27	TRBD2	few	TRBJ2-7	CASSPTSGDSYEQYF	TGTGCCAGCAGTCCCACTAGCGGAGATTCCTACGAGCAGTACTTC
TRBV20-1	TRBD2	many	TRBJ2-3	CSARAETSGTDTQYF	TGCAGTGCCCGAGCGGAAACTAGCGGCACAGATACGCAGTATTTT
TRBV7-6	TRBD1	many	TRBJ1-2	CASSPGQEAGYTF	TGTGCCAGCAGCCCTGGACAGGAAGCTGGCTACACCTTC
TRBV20-1	TRBD2	many	TRBJ2-3	CSARGETSGSSFQTDTQYF	TGCAGTGCTAGAGGTGAAACTAGCGGGAGCTCTTTTCAAACAGATACGCAGTATTTT